This T cell receptor (beta chain) appears in the sequencing data of a study of beta chain bispecific antibodies for T cell cancers. The overall study: HPB-ALL carried surface TRBV5-5, while Jurkat carried TRBV12-3.

Either OKT3 anti-CD3 antibody or CD3/CD28 beads expanded T cells from blood mononuclear cells over 3 days. TCRdb used MiXCR to reprocess the 5' RACE reads, holding one entry per CDR3 protein. The data hold some 20,000 distinct CDR3 sequences, with 2% to 2.5% observed a single time. This clonotype was counted at least ten times. Its specificity is not known. CDR1 is SGDLS and CDR2 is YYNGEE in the germline V gene. The ends lost 3 bases at V and 11 bases at J; junction bases unmatched: 17. The CDR3 is made up of 16 amino acids. Study findings and constraints: Normal T cells contributed less of the targeted TRBV signal than the leukemia cells did. Only targeted and closely related TRBV genes appeared affected. Versus anti-CD19, anti-TRBV12 exposure cut the TRBV12-3 share of TRBV signal by roughly 99%.

This sequence was found in a human donor in good health. Some clones in this sample may be carry-over from other donors' samples. Sample: healthy donor T cells cultured with leukemia cells, taken from a culture containing a bispecific antibody targeting TCR Vbeta12. V usage is TRBV9 and J usage is TRBJ1-2; 9 positions agree with TRBD1. DNA of the CDR3: TGTGCCAGCAGCGCGGGGGGGACAGGGACCTACTTCGGGTACACCTTC. Protein sequence: CASSAGGTGTYFGYTF. Full variable domain (missing parts from reference TRBV9 and TRBJ1-2): DSGVTQTPKHLITATGQRVTLRCSPRSGDLSVYWYQQSLDQGLQFLIQYYNGEERAKGNILERFSAQQFPDLHSELNLSSLELGDSALYFCASSAGGTGTYFGYTFGSGTRLTVV.